The sequence of this T cell receptor (beta chain) was determined in a study of cytomegalovirus exposure and HLA in healthy donors. Amplification used 60 Vbeta primers and 13 Jbeta primers. Sequencing used immunoSEQ multiplex PCR; TCRdb keeps in-frame clones, though not all of them. The sample shows over 150,000 clones, just under 80% of them seen only once. This clone was recorded only once. The antigen is unknown. Broader study findings: Excluded: some indistinguishable V segments such as TRBV6-2 and TRBV6-3.

Germline CDR1 reads MNHEY; CDR2 reads SVGAGI. The CDR3 is 12 residues long. V dropped 5 bases and J dropped 5 bases, with 9 bases sitting between them. Sequenced: PBMCs. This sequence originates from a woman in her forties or fifties in good health and CMV-seronegative. This chain joins TRBV6-5 and TRBJ1-2; D remains unclear. CDR3 sequence reads: CASSLGGYGYTF. CDR3 coding DNA: TGTGCCAGCAGTCTCGGCGGGTATGGCTACACCTTC.